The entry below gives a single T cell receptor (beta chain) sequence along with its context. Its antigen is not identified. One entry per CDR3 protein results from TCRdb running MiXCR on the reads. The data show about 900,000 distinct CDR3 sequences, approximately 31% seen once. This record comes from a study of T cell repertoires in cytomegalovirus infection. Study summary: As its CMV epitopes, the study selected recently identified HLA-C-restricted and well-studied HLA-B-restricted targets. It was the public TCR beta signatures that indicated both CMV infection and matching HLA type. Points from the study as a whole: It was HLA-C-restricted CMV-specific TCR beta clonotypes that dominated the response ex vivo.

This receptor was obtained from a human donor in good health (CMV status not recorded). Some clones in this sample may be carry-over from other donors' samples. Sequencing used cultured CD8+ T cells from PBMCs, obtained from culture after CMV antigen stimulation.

CDR3 sequence reads: CASQERRLVPDTQYF. The CDR3 coding sequence is TGTGCCAGCCAAGAAAGAAGACTAGTTCCAGATACGCAGTATTTT. V usage is TRBV2 and J usage is TRBJ2-3, with a weak D call TRBD2 (6 bases). Trimming pared 8 bases from V and 4 bases from J, leaving 19 bases between. Germline V gives CDR1 SNHLY, CDR2 FYNNEI. The CDR3 spans 15 residues. Combining the CDR3 with reference TRBV2 and TRBJ2-3 gives the whole variable domain EPEVTQTPSHQVTQMGQEVILRCVPISNHLYFYWYRQILGQKVEFLVSFYNNEISEKSEIFDDQFSVERPDGSNFTLKIRSTKLEDSAMYFCASQERRLVPDTQYFGPGTRLTVL.